This TCR beta chain was found in a study of radiotherapy plus CTLA-4 blockade in lung cancer. Trimming removed 2 bases from V and 6 bases from J; junction bases left unmatched: 8. The germline CDR1 and CDR2 sequences are SGHDN and FVKESK. The CDR3 runs 16 residues. Profiling relied on immunoSEQ multiplex PCR, and the TCRdb table lists in-frame clones only, not all of them. The sample shows about 48,000 clones, approximately 86% of them seen only once. The origin of this receptor is a human donor with non-small cell lung cancer that progressed on radiotherapy plus ipilimumab. Some clones in this sample may be carry-over from other donors' samples. The chain couples TRBV14 to TRBJ1-3; TRBD1 aligns across 9 bases. The specimen comprised peripheral blood, sampled from a patient treated with radiotherapy plus ipilimumab. CDR3 nucleotide sequence: TGTGCCAGCAGCCAAACCGGGACAGGGATGGCAAACACCATATATTTT. As protein: CASSQTGTGMANTIYF.